The entry below gives a single TCR beta chain sequence along with its context. This entry belongs to a study of T cells after yellow fever vaccination. One entry per CDR3 protein, called by TCRdb with MiXCR from the 5' RACE reads. Of 250,000 to 350,000 distinct CDR3 sequences in the sample, 7.5% to 9% were seen once. CDR1 is DFQATT and CDR2 is SNEGSKA in the germline V gene (reference sequence). CDR3 length: 19 amino acids. The V and J ends lost 0 bases and 2 bases, in that order; junction bases with no gene match: 12. The material was CD4+ T cells sorted from PBMCs, obtained 5 days after the yellow fever booster vaccination. This TCR was recovered from a man aged 18 to 29 who received the YFV17D yellow fever vaccine. V and J are TRBV20-1 and TRBJ2-3, with TRBD2 matching over 12 bases. The DNA of the CDR3 is TGCAGTGCTAGAGATGGCGGCGGACTAGCGGGGAAAATCACAGATACGCAGTATTTT. This translates into CSARDGGGLAGKITDTQYF.